The source of this TCR beta chain is a study of blood T cell repertoires in COVID-19. Study details: The United States, Italy and Spain supplied acute and convalescent COVID-19 samples. PBMCs, B-cell-depleted T cells, or T cells provided the cDNA or gDNA that made up the material.

Per the original methods: Using reference gene primer amplification, nucleated cell counts were estimated. The table came from immunoSEQ multiplex PCR; TCRdb's copy has only in-frame clones and leaves some out. The V and J calls and clone size were taken over from that table, and D and trimming were inferred from the DNA. The table lists about 170,000 clones, approximately 85% of them singletons. CDR3 length equals 11 residues. V shed 6 bases and J shed 2 bases, with 4 bases lying between them. Germline V CDR1 and CDR2: MGHDK, SYGVNS. V usage is TRBV25-1 and J usage is TRBJ1-1; D not resolved. The sequenced material came from peripheral blood. The sequence came from a man aged 35 to 55 who had recovered from COVID-19. In DNA form, the CDR3 reads TGTGCCAGCAGCTTAAACACTGAAGCTTTCTTT. Translation: CASSLNTEAFF.